This TCR beta chain appears in the sequencing data of a study of T cell repertoires in ileal Crohn's disease. The sorted cells were lamina propria lymphocytes from surgical specimens, first isolated by density gradient. Produced via immunoSEQ multiplex PCR; TCRdb's table is partial and in-frame only. The sample shows 6,000 or so clones, 88% of them seen only once. The V end lost 7 bases, the J end lost 1 base, and 11 bases lay between the germline ends. Germline CDR1 is LNHDA and CDR2 is SQIVND (reference sequence). The CDR3 has 14 amino acids. The source material was CD4+ T cells from ileum. The genes are TRBV19 and TRBJ1-5; D not certain. The clonotype originates from an adult with Crohn's disease. Some clones in this sample may be carry-over from other donors' samples. CDR3 sequence (DNA): TGTGCCAGTAATAAACTAGGGAGCAATCAGCCCCAGCATTTT. It yields the protein CASNKLGSNQPQHF.